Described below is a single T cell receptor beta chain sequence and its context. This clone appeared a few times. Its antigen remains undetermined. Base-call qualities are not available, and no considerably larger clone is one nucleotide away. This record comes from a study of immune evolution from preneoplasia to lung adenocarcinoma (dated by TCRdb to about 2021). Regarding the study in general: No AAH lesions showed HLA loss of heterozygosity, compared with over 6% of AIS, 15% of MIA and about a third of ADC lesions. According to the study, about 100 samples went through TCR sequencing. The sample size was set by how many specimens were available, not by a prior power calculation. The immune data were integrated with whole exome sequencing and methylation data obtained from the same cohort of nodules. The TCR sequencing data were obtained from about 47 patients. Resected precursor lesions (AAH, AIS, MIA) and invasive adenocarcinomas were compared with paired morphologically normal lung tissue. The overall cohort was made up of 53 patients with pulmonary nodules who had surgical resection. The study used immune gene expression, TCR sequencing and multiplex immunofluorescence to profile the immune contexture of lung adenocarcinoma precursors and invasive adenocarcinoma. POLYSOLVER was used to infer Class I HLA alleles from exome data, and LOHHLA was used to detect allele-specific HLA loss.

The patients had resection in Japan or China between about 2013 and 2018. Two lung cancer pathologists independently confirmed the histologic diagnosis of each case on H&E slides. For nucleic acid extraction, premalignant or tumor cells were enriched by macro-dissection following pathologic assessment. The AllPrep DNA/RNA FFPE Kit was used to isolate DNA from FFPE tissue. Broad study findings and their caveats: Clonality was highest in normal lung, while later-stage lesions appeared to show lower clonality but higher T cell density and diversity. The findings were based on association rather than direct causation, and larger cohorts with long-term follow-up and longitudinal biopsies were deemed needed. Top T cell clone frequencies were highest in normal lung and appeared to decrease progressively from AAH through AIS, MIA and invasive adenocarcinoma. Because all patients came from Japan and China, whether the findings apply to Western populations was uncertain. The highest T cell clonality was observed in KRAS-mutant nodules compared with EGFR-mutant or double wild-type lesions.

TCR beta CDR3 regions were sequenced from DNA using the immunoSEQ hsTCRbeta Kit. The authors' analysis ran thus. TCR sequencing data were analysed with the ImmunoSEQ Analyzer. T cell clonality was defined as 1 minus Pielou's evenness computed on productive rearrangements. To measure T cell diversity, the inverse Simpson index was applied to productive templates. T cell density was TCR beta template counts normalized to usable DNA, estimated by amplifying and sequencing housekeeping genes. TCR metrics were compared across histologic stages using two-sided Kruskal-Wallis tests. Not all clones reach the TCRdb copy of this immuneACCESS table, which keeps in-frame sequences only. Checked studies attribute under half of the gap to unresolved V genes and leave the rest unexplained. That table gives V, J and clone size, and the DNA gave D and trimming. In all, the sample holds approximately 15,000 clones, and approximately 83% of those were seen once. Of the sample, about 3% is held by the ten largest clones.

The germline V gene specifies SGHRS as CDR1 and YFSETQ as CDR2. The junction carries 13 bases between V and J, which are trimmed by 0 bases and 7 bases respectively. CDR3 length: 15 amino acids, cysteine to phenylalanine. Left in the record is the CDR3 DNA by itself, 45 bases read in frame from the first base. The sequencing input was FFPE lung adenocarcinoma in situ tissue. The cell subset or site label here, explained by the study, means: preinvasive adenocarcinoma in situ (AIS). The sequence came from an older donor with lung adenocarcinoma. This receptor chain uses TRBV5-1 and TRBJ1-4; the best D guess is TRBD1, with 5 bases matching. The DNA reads TGCGCCAGCAGCTTGGGGGTTCAGGGAGGTGAAAAACTGTTTTTT. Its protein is CASSLGVQGGEKLFF.